These 24 T cell receptor beta chains were sequenced from one sample in a study of T cells in Graves' hyperthyroidism and ophthalmopathy (dated by TCRdb to about 2019). The library was made by multiplex PCR. The sequencer listed for this sample is Illumina HiSeq 2000. TCR beta CDR3 regions were amplified from RNA transcripts. The first round of RT-PCR for the TCR CDR3 was performed with the HTBI primer set and the Qiagen OneStep RT-PCR kit. TCRdb reprocessing: public reads trimmed at Q25 with fastp, clones called with MiXCR, in-frame beta chains kept. Each entry merges the rows of one CDR3 protein and shows their most common DNA and genes. The sample includes under 350,000 distinct CDR3 sequences, with under 25% observed a single time. Of the sample, less than 65% is held by the ten largest clones. The sequencing input was blood. Receptor source: a woman between 45 and 65 years old with Graves' hyperthyroidism.

This clonotype was counted many times. CDR3 amino acids: CASRGSPTLSYEQYF. The CDR3, as DNA: TGCGCCAGCAGGGGCAGCCCTACCCTATCCTACGAGCAGTACTTC. The V call is TRBV5-1, the J call TRBJ2-7; D not certain. Trimming took 5 bases from V and 1 from J, leaving 16 bases between them. The CDR3 runs to 15 residues. Germline V gives CDR1 SGHRS, CDR2 YFSETQ.

This clonotype was seen many times. This chain links TRBV12-3 or TRBV12-4 with TRBJ1-2, with D possibly matching TRBD1 (6 bases). This CDR3 is built from 15 residues. Trimming left V 1 base short and J 6 bases short, with 15 bases between. For the CDR3, the DNA is TGTGCCAGCAGTTTAGAGGGCAGGGGCATCCATGGCTACACCTTC. Its translation is CASSLEGRGIHGYTF.

This clonotype was seen ten or more times. The CDR3 is CASSWSAGNEQFF. CDR3 in DNA: TGTGCCAGCAGTTGGTCAGCGGGCAATGAGCAGTTCTTC. The rearrangement joins TRBV28 to TRBJ2-1; D is possibly TRBD2 (6 bases). Germline-derived CDR1 and CDR2 are MDHEN and SYDVKM. V was trimmed by 4 bases and J by 6 bases, leaving 10 bases between them. This CDR3 has 13 amino acids.

This clonotype has only a few counts. The J gene is TRBJ2-5, the V gene TRBV13; TRBD2 matches 12 bases. V was clipped by 2 bases and J by 5 bases; unmatched bases: 3. Per germline, CDR1 PRHDT and CDR2 FYEKMQ (reference sequence). The CDR3 spans 15 residues. CDR3 sequence (DNA): TGTGCCAGCAGCTTAAGACTAGCGGGAGCTGAGACCCAGTACTTC. Amino acid sequence: CASSLRLAGAETQYF.

This clonotype appeared many times. V and J are TRBV5-5 and TRBJ1-1; 7 bases fit TRBD1. V shed 5 bases, J shed 5 bases, and the junction held 6 bases outside the gene matches. Germline V lookup: CDR1 SGHKS, CDR2 YYEKEE (reference sequence). The CDR3 loop spans 13 amino acids. CDR3 region: CASSHDRVTEAFF. As DNA, the CDR3 is TGTGCCAGCAGTCACGACAGGGTTACTGAAGCTTTCTTT.

This clonotype came up a few times. J is TRBJ1-3 and V is TRBV20-1; 8 nucleotides align to TRBD1. The CDR3 has 13 residues. Trimming at V came to 5 bases and at J to 5 bases, leaving 5 bases not matched to a gene. CDR1 and CDR2 from the germline V gene are DFQATT and SNEGSKA (reference sequence). This CDR3 is CSAPGTGRNTIYF. In DNA form, the CDR3 reads TGCAGTGCTCCCGGGACAGGCAGAAACACCATATATTTT.

This clonotype was detected many times. V is TRBV6-1 and J is TRBJ2-5, with 8 bases lining up with TRBD1. Germline V gene lookup returns CDR1 MNHNS and CDR2 SASEGT. V lost 2 bases and J lost 13; bases outside the gene matches: 9. This CDR3 comprises 13 residues. CDR3 DNA: TGTGCCAGCAGTGAACTCTTGGACAGGGATGCGTACTTC. It specifies CASSELLDRDAYF.

This chain joins TRBV20-1 and TRBJ2-1; TRBD2 matches at 9 bases. Germline-derived CDR1 and CDR2 are DFQATT and SNEGSKA (reference sequence). V trimming: 1 base; J trimming: 8 bases; junction bases outside the gene matches: 9. There are 15 residues in the CDR3. CDR3 DNA sequence: TGCAGTGCTAGAGGTGGGCTAGCGGGGCTCTATGAGCAGTTCTTC. Translation gives CSARGGLAGLYEQFF.

This clonotype was detected ten times or more. The V call is TRBV28, the J call TRBJ1-1; TRBD1 aligns across 7 bases. The V gene end was trimmed by 6 bases and the J gene end by 2 bases; junction bases not matched to a gene: 6. The CDR3 is 14 residues long. Germline V gene sequence: CDR1 MDHEN, CDR2 SYDVKM. The CDR3 protein is CASRLDRRNTEAFF. In DNA form, the CDR3 reads TGTGCCAGCAGGTTGGACAGGAGAAACACTGAAGCTTTCTTT.

This clonotype was detected ten times or more. A much larger clone sits a single nucleotide away, making a read error possible. The chain uses TRBV3-1 and TRBJ2-5; D unresolved. Trimming pared 1 base from V and 3 bases from J, leaving 9 bases between. The CDR3 spans 14 residues. Per the germline V gene, CDR1 is LGHDT and CDR2 is YNNKEL (reference sequence). In nucleotides, the CDR3 is TGTGCCAGCAGCCAAGGGCAGGATAAAGAGACCCAGTACTTC. The encoded protein is CASSQGQDKETQYF.

This clonotype was seen a single time. J is TRBJ2-7 and V is TRBV2, with D tentatively TRBD1 or TRBD2 (5 bases each). Per germline, CDR1 SNHLY and CDR2 FYNNEI. CDR3 length: 15 residues. The V and J ends lost 7 bases and 0 bases respectively, with 16 bases between them. CDR3 loop: CASKIGTGNSYEQYF. In DNA, the CDR3 is TGTGCCAGCAAGATTGGGACGGGAAACTCCTACGAGCAGTACTTC. Using reference TRBV2 and TRBJ2-7 for the parts outside the CDR3, the full variable domain is EPEVTQTPSHQVTQMGQEVILRCVPISNHLYFYWYRQILGQKVEFLVSFYNNEISEKSEIFDDQFSVERPDGSNFTLKIRSTKLEDSAMYFCASKIGTGNSYEQYFGPGTRLTVT.

This clonotype was observed a few times. V and J are TRBV6-2 or TRBV6-3 and TRBJ1-5; no clear D gene. The CDR3 is made up of 15 amino acids. The germline CDR1 and CDR2 sequences are MNHEY and SVGEGT. The V end was cut by 1 base, the J end by 2 bases, with 9 bases between. The CDR3 DNA is TGTGCCAGCAGTTACTTTAAGGGAGGCAATCAGCCCCAGCATTTT. Encoded protein: CASSYFKGGNQPQHF.

About this clonotype: This could be a read error, since a much larger clone is one nucleotide away. The rearrangement uses TRBV11-2 and TRBJ2-7, with D uncertain. The CDR3 consists of 13 residues. Germline V gives CDR1 SGHAT, CDR2 FQNNGV. Deletions cut 5 bases from V and 5 bases from J, with 13 bases between. In nucleotides, the CDR3 is TGTGCCAGCAGCGCCGAAAGGAGCAACGAGCAGTACTTC. It encodes CASSAERSNEQYF.

A remark on this clonotype: One base away lies a much larger clone, so this may be a sequencing read error. The rearrangement links TRBV10-2 to TRBJ1-5; D ambiguous. CDR3 length equals 16 residues. V lost 0 bases and J 2 bases, leaving 11 bases between the germline ends. The germline V gene encodes CDR1 WSHSY and CDR2 SAAADI. The CDR3, as DNA: TGCGCCAGCAGTGAGTCGGAGGCACCTGGCAATCAGCCCCAGCATTTT. Translation: CASSESEAPGNQPQHF.

The table lists this clonotype with many counts. The V call is TRBV6-1, the J call TRBJ2-2; D may be TRBD1 or TRBD2 (6 bases each). The V end was cut by 7 bases, the J end by 6 bases, with 24 bases between. The CDR3 is 17 residues long. The V gene's germline CDR1 is MNHNS and CDR2 SASEGT. The CDR3 sequence is CASNPLGGGRSAGELFF. CDR3 in DNA: TGTGCCAGCAACCCTCTCGGAGGGGGAAGATCAGCCGGGGAGCTGTTTTTT.

This clonotype was seen ten or more times. The rearrangement links TRBV27 to TRBJ2-7, with TRBD2 identical over 8 bases. Germline V gene lookup returns CDR1 MNHEY and CDR2 SMNVEV (reference sequence). V gave up 8 bases and J gave up 4 bases; unmatched junction bases: 10. The CDR3 is 14 residues long. For the CDR3, the DNA is TGTGCCAGCTCACCGGGACTAGTATCTTACGAGCAGTACTTC. This codes for CASSPGLVSYEQYF.

This clonotype was picked up a small number of times. This chain joins TRBV5-1 and TRBJ2-5; D not resolved. V was shortened by 2 bases and J by 1 base, with 9 bases between the two germline ends. The CDR3 is 14 residues long. Germline V CDR1 and CDR2: SGHRS, YFSETQ. The CDR3 here is CASSFSSFQETQYF. CDR3 nucleotides: TGCGCCAGCAGCTTCTCATCCTTCCAAGAGACCCAGTACTTC.

There are many counts of this clonotype. The chain carries TRBV9 and TRBJ1-5; unclear D gene. The CDR3 is made up of 15 amino acids. CDR1 SGDLS and CDR2 YYNGEE come from the germline V gene. Trimming shortened V by 0 bases and J by 3 bases, and 10 bases separated the two germline ends. As DNA, the CDR3 is TGTGCCAGCAGCGTAGATTCCGGGCCCAATCAGCCCCAGCATTTT. It encodes CASSVDSGPNQPQHF.

This clonotype was observed at least ten times. The rearrangement uses TRBV12-3 or TRBV12-4 and TRBJ2-7; D perhaps matches TRBD1 (6 bases). CDR3 length: 12 residues. Trimming took 5 bases from V and 2 from J, leaving 7 bases between them. CDR3 sequence reads: CASSRDTYEQYF. The CDR3 DNA follows: TGTGCCAGCAGTCGGGACACCTACGAGCAGTACTTC.

The chain recombines TRBV6-2 or TRBV6-3 with TRBJ2-7, with 10 bases identical to TRBD2. The CDR3 is 15 residues long. With 6 bases clipped from V and 2 bases from J, the junction kept 7 bases outside the gene matches. Germline V gene lookup returns CDR1 MNHEY and CDR2 SVGEGT. The CDR3 DNA reads as TGTGCCAGCAGGCCCACTAGCGGGGCGACCTACGAGCAGTACTTC. This encodes CASRPTSGATYEQYF.

This clonotype was seen many times. The chain recombines TRBV20-1 with TRBJ2-7, with 10 positions matching TRBD1. Germline CDR1 reads DFQATT; CDR2 reads SNEGSKA (reference sequence). Losses at the gene ends were 5 bases for V and 5 bases for J; bases not matched to a gene: 6. This CDR3 is 13 amino acids long. The CDR3 sequence: CSASRDRGDEQYF. The CDR3 nucleotides read TGCAGTGCTTCGAGGGACAGGGGCGACGAGCAGTACTTC.

Concerning this clonotype: A much larger clone differs by one base, so this may be a read error. The J gene is TRBJ2-1, the V gene TRBV12-3 or TRBV12-4; tentatively, D is TRBD1 or TRBD2 (6 bases each). The CDR3 totals 16 residues. The germline V and J ends were trimmed by 5 bases and 6 bases, with 20 bases remaining between them. This CDR3 is CASSLTGTLGANEQFF. CDR3 sequence (DNA): TGTGCCAGCAGTCTCACCGGGACTTTGGGGGCCAATGAGCAGTTCTTC.

This clonotype was observed a handful of times. V gene TRBV5-1 combines with J gene TRBJ2-3; 7 nucleotides line up with TRBD2. This CDR3 spans 15 amino acids. The V and J ends lost 3 bases and 0 bases, in that order; junction bases with no gene match: 4. Germline CDR1 and CDR2: SGHRS and YFSETQ. CDR3 nucleotide sequence: TGCGCCAGCAGCTATACGGGACTAAGCACAGATACGCAGTATTTT. Its translation: CASSYTGLSTDTQYF.

The V call is TRBV14, the J call TRBJ2-7; no reliable D call. The germline gives CDR1 SGHDN, CDR2 FVKESK. The V and J ends lost 4 bases and 4 bases respectively, with 14 bases between them. This CDR3 comprises 14 residues. This CDR3 is CASSPGPMGYEQYF. CDR3 DNA sequence: TGTGCCAGCAGCCCCGGGCCCATGGGGTACGAGCAGTACTTC.